The sequence of this TCR beta chain was determined in a study of blood T cell repertoires in COVID-19 (TCRdb year 2020). Context from the whole study: Samples covering the acute and convalescent phases of COVID-19 were provided by collaborators in the United States, Italy and Spain. The samples were drawn from two sources: the first 160 participants of the ongoing ImmuneRACE study, and 950 to 1,500 subjects contributed by 6 global collaborators. The dataset comprised deeply sampled blood TCRbeta repertoires from subjects exposed to, actively infected with, or recovered from COVID-19. The sample metadata nearly always contained a de-identified subject ID, COVID-19 status, age in years and sex. The repertoires were released in a freely available public database meant as a resource for research on the immune response to SARS-CoV-2. Where available, HLA class I and class II types were obtained from metadata supplied by the sample provider rather than from assay-based typing. The material from the prospective study consisted of cDNA or gDNA derived from T cells, B-cell-depleted T cells, or PBMCs. What the authors observed across the whole study: The quantity of clinical and demographic metadata differed by source and by participant and was supplied without curation.

Remarks on this clone: No antigen is known for it. Per-nucleotide qualities are absent, and no much larger clonotype sits a single base away.

The immunoSEQ Assay, a bias-controlled multiplex PCR, was used to amplify TCRbeta CDR3 regions from genomic DNA. In the paper's pipeline: Nucleated cell counts per sample were estimated from amplification of reference gene primers within the assay. To quantify the absolute abundance of each unique TCRbeta CDR3 rearrangement, sequence reads were collapsed and filtered. For each sample, productive Simpson clonality was calculated by taking the square root of Simpson's diversity index across productive rearrangements. The source is immuneACCESS, and TCRdb retained only in-frame sequences with V and J called. Part of the clones is not carried over; for the studies checked, unresolved V genes explain less than half of this, and the remainder is unexplained. V and J calls and clone size are given by that table; D and trimming were obtained from the DNA. Counted in this sample were 300,000 or so clones; around 84% of them appeared once. 1% to 1.5% of the sample goes to the ten largest clones.

CDR1 and CDR2 were assigned from the germline V gene (reference sequence) as LGHDT and YNNKEL. From the cysteine up to the phenylalanine, the CDR3 has a length of 15 residues. The retained sequence is limited to the CDR3, 45 bases, with the frame set at the first base. V is reduced by 4 bases and J by 4 bases, leaving a spacing of 16 bases between them. Collaborating institutions collected whole blood in K2EDTA tubes following their own protocols. Collaborator samples were shipped for TCRbeta analysis as frozen whole blood, isolated PBMCs, or DNA extracted from either sample type. The chain couples TRBV3-1 (or the pseudogene TRBV3-2) to TRBJ1-2; perhaps TRBD1 is the D gene, with 5 bases matching. The sequencing input was peripheral blood. The source is a man between 65 and 80 years old with acute or convalescent COVID-19. The DNA sequence reads TGTGCCAGCAGCCCAAAACCACAGGAGTGCTATGGCTACACCTTC. Translated, this is CASSPKPQECYGYTF.